The clone carrying this T cell receptor beta chain is a singleton in its sample. V dropped 0 bases and J dropped 8; count of bases not matched to a gene: 5. CDR1 LNHDA and CDR2 SQIVND come from the germline V gene (reference sequence). This CDR3 contains 16 residues. The data stem from a study of shared clonotypes between healthy human individuals. Libraries were prepared by immunoSEQ multiplex PCR; TCRdb keeps only in-frame clonotypes and omits some of them. This table has fewer than 1.6 million clones, approximately 98.5% appearing once. The source material was naive CD4+ T cells sorted from blood. Subset indicated: CD45RA+ positively selected. The sequence was collected from a man aged 30 to 39 in good health. This chain joins TRBV19 and TRBJ2-1, with 12 bases fitting TRBD2. The CDR3 is CASSIDLAGGPYEQFF. The CDR3 region has the DNA TGTGCCAGTAGTATAGACCTAGCGGGAGGGCCCTATGAGCAGTTCTTC.